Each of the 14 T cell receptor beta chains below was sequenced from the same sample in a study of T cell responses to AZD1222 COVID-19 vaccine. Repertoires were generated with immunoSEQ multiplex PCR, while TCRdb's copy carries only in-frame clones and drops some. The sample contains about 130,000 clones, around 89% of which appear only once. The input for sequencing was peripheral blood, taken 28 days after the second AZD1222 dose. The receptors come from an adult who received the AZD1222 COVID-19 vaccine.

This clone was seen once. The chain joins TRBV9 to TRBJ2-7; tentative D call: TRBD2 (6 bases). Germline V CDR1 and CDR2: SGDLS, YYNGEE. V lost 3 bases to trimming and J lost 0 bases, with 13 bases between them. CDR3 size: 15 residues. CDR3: CASSGGAGYSYEQYF. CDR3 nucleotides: TGTGCCAGCAGCGGAGGAGCGGGTTACTCCTACGAGCAGTACTTC. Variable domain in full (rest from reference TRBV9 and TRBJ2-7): DSGVTQTPKHLITATGQRVTLRCSPRSGDLSVYWYQQSLDQGLQFLIQYYNGEERAKGNILERFSAQQFPDLHSELNLSSLELGDSALYFCASSGGAGYSYEQYFGPGTRLTVT.

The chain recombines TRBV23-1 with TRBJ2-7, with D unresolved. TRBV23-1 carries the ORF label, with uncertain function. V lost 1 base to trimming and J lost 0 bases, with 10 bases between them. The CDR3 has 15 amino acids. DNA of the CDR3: TGCGCCAGCAGTCAATGGGCAGTAAGCTCCTACGAGCAGTACTTC. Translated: CASSQWAVSSYEQYF.

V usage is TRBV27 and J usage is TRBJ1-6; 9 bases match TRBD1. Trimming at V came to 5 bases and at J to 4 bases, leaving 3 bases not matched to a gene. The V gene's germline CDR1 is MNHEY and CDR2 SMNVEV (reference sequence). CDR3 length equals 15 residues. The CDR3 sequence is CASSIGQGYNSPLHF. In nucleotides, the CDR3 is TGTGCCAGCAGTATCGGACAGGGGTATAATTCACCCCTCCACTTT.

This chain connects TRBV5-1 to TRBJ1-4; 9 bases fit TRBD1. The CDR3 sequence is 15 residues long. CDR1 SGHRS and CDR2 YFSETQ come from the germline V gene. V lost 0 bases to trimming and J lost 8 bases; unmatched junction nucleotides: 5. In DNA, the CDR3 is TGCGCCAGCAGCTTGGGGACAGGGGCACAAGAAAAACTGTTTTTT. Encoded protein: CASSLGTGAQEKLFF.

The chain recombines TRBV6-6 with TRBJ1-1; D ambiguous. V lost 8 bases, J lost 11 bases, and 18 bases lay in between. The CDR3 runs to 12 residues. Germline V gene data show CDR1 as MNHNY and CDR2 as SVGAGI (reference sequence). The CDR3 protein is CASLLGLGSAFF. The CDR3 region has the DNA TGTGCCAGCCTCCTTGGTTTGGGGTCGGCTTTCTTT.

As DNA, the CDR3 is TGCAGCGTTGGTGGGACCAGTCAGCCCCAGCATTTT. Protein: CSVGGTSQPQHF. This chain uses TRBV29-1 with TRBJ1-5, with a tentative D call TRBD1 (5 bases). The CDR3 consists of 12 residues. V gave up 4 bases and J gave up 6 bases, with 10 bases separating them. Germline CDR1 is SQVTM and CDR2 is ANQGSEA.

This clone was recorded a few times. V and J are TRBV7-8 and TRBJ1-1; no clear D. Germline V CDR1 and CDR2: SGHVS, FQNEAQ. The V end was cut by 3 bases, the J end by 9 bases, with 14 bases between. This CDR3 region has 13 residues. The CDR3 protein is CASSFQMDWKAFF. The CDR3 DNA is TGTGCCAGCAGCTTTCAGATGGATTGGAAAGCTTTCTTT.

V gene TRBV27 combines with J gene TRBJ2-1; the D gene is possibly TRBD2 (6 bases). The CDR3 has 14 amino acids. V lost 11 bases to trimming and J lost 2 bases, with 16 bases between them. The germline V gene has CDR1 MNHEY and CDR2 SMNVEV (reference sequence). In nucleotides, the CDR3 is TGTGCCGCGGGGCGTCCGGGCCCCTACAATGAGCAGTTCTTC. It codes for CAAGRPGPYNEQFF.

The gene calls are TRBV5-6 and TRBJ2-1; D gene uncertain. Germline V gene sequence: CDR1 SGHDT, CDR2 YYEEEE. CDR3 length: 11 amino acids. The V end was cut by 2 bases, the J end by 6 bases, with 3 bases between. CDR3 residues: CASSLPNEQFF. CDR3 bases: TGTGCCAGCAGCTTACCCAATGAGCAGTTCTTC.

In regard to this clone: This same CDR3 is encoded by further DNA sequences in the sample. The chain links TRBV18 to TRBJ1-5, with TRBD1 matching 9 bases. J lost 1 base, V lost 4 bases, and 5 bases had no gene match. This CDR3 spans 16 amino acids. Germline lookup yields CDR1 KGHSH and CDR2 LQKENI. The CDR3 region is CASSLAGTGSNQPQHF. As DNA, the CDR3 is TGTGCCAGCTCACTTGCCGGGACAGGGAGCAATCAGCCCCAGCATTTT.

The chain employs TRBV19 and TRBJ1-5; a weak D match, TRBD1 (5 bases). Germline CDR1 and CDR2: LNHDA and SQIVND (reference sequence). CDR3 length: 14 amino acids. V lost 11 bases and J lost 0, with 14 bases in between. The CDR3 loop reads CAGGEGYSNQPQHF. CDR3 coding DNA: TGTGCCGGAGGCGAGGGGTATAGCAATCAGCCCCAGCATTTT. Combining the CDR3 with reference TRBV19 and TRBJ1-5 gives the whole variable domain DGGITQSPKYLFRKEGQNVTLSCEQNLNHDAMYWYRQDPGQGLRLIYYSQIVNDFQKGDIAEGYSVSREKKESFPLTVTSAQKNPTAFYLCAGGEGYSNQPQHFGDGTRLSIL.

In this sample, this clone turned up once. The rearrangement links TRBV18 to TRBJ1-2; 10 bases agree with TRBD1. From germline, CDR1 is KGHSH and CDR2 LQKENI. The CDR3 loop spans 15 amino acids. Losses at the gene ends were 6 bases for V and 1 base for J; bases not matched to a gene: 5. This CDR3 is CASSPTGGDNYGYTF. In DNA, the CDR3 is TGTGCCAGCTCCCCGACAGGGGGCGATAACTATGGCTACACCTTC.

For the CDR3, the DNA is TGTGCCTGGAGTGTACTTGGATCAGGGACCCAGTACTTC. It encodes CAWSVLGSGTQYF. This sequence joins TRBV30 and TRBJ2-5, with D unclear. V dropped 0 bases and J dropped 7 bases, with 12 bases sitting between them. The CDR3 consists of 13 residues. Germline CDR1 is GTSNPN and CDR2 is SVGIG (reference sequence).

The CDR3, as DNA: TGTGCCAGCAGCCAAGATCAGGGAAGCTCCTATAATTCACCCCTCCACTTT. The encoded protein is CASSQDQGSSYNSPLHF. The J gene is TRBJ1-6, the V gene TRBV4-2, with D tentatively TRBD1 (5 bases). This CDR3 contains 17 residues. Germline CDR1 is LGHNA and CDR2 is YNFKEQ. Trimming shortened V by 0 bases and J by 0 bases, and 9 bases separated the two germline ends.